Reported below is one T cell receptor (beta chain). This clone's antigen is unknown. No much larger clone exists at a distance of one base, and base qualities are not known. Taken with the paper, the label for treatment or condition translates to: approximately 18 received Ad26.COV2.S at low or high dose, single or two shots; roughly five received placebo; per-sample allocation not given. Repertoires of vaccine and placebo recipients were sequenced from samples collected on day 63 after the first injection. In Cohort 1b, fewer than 30 adults aged 18-55 years were enrolled at a single site in Boston, USA, between 29 July and 7 August 2020. Ad26.COV2.S consisted of a replication-incompetent adenovirus type 26 vector by which a prefusion-stabilized SARS-CoV-2 spike protein from the original Wuhan strain was expressed. This entry comes from a study of Ad26.COV2.S vaccination and SARS-CoV-2 variants (TCRdb year 2021). About the full investigation: Donors in the vaccine arm were drawn from COV1001, a multicentre, randomized, double-blind, placebo-controlled phase I-IIa trial testing Ad26.COV2.S in healthy adults. TCRbeta repertoire sequencing was used to assess the specificity and breadth of SARS-CoV-2-reactive T cell receptors after Ad26.COV2.S vaccination. A total of some 30 samples were included in the TCR-sequenced set, comprising roughly 19 Ad26.COV2.S vaccine recipients, 5 placebo recipients and 8 SARS-CoV-2 convalescent individuals. Trial participants were randomized into five groups of five: low-dose or high-dose Ad26.COV2.S given once or twice, or placebo on both occasions. Ad26.COV2.S was administered intramuscularly at a dose of 5x10^10 or 1x10^11 viral particles, either as one shot or as two shots given 56 days apart. Throughout the experiments and outcome assessment, investigators stayed blinded to trial group allocation. Paper-wide results and their limitations: Ad26.COV2.S recipients had higher spike-specific TCR breadth than placebo recipients (P = 0.0014). After vaccination, spike-specific CD8+ and CD4+ T cell responses were reported to show substantial breadth. According to the authors, total T cell responses may have been underestimated by the TCR breadth and depth analyses. The study lacked the statistical power to compare responses across vaccine doses or regimens. Comparable non-spike TCR breadth was observed between vaccine and placebo recipients, consistent with only spike being contained in the vaccine.

The immunoSEQ Assay was used to sequence TCRbeta CDR3 regions. After extraction, genomic DNA underwent amplification by bias-controlled multiplex PCR, followed by high-throughput sequencing. As for how the authors treated the data: To quantify the absolute abundance of every unique TCRbeta CDR3 region, sequences were collapsed and filtered. T cell fraction was estimated by normalizing TCRbeta template counts to usable DNA, which was measured by amplifying reference genes present in all nucleated cells. Repertoire TCRs were annotated as SARS-CoV-2-specific by exact matching of V gene, CDR3 amino acid sequence and J gene to a known reactive TCR set. The reference SARS-CoV-2 TCR set was derived from MIRA and filtered for enrichment in COVID-19-positive ImmuneCODE repertoires, a step that removed public or cross-reactive TCRs. Drawing on the MIRA antigens, annotated TCRs were analysed further at the level of specific ORF or position within ORF. Breadth was defined as the number of annotated unique rearrangements divided by the total number of unique productive rearrangements, and depth was defined as the summed frequency of the annotated unique rearrangements. TCR breadth was compared between groups using two-sided Wilcoxon rank-sum tests. TCRdb's version of the immuneACCESS table is confined to in-frame rearrangements and falls short of the full clone set. An unresolved V gene accounts for under half of the shortfall where checked; the remainder is of unknown origin. The DNA gave D and trimming, while V, J and clone size come from that table. The sample records hundreds of thousands of clones, 80% to 90% of which are singletons. The ten largest clones add up to roughly 1.5% of the sample.

V is shortened by 5 bases, J by 6 bases, and the region joining them spans 8 bases. CDR1 and CDR2, per the germline V gene, are MNHEY and SVGAGI. The CDR3 has 11 amino acids, counting the end cysteine and phenylalanine. The DNA shown is the 33-base CDR3, in frame from base 1. Recombination joined TRBV6-5 with TRBJ2-7, with the D gene not confidently named. The clonotype was recovered from a person between 18 and 65 years old who received the Ad26.COV2.S COVID-19 vaccine or a placebo. Material: peripheral blood, obtained in a trial of Ad26.COV2.S vaccine versus placebo. The CDR3 loop reads CASSTPFEQYF. The nucleotide sequence reads as follows: TGTGCCAGCAGTACACCATTCGAGCAGTACTTC.